This passage covers 2 T cell receptor beta chains from one sample sequenced in a study of shared clonotypes between healthy human individuals. Assay used: immunoSEQ multiplex PCR; TCRdb lists only in-frame clones, some missing. This table holds approximately 530,000 clones, 95% to 96% found once. The specimen sequenced was naive CD4+ T cells sorted from blood. Documented subset: CD45RA+ positively selected. Source of these receptors: a woman aged 25-40 years in good health.

The rearrangement links TRBV5-1 to TRBJ2-1; 11 bases match TRBD2. The CDR3 covers 18 residues. Germline V gene lookup returns CDR1 SGHRS and CDR2 YFSETQ. Losses at the gene ends were 4 bases for V and 6 bases for J; bases not matched to a gene: 15. The DNA of the CDR3 is TGCGCCAGCAGCCCCCCCGGGACTAGCGGTTCTTGGGGCAATGAGCAGTTCTTC. Translation gives CASSPPGTSGSWGNEQFF.

This rearrangement joins TRBV18 to TRBJ1-5; 8 bases match TRBD1. Trimming at V came to 6 bases and at J to 2 bases, leaving 3 bases not matched to a gene. The germline V gene encodes CDR1 KGHSH and CDR2 LQKENI. This CDR3 comprises 14 residues. The CDR3 bases are TGTGCCAGCTCCCAGACAGGGGGCAATCAGCCCCAGCATTTT. It yields the protein CASSQTGGNQPQHF.